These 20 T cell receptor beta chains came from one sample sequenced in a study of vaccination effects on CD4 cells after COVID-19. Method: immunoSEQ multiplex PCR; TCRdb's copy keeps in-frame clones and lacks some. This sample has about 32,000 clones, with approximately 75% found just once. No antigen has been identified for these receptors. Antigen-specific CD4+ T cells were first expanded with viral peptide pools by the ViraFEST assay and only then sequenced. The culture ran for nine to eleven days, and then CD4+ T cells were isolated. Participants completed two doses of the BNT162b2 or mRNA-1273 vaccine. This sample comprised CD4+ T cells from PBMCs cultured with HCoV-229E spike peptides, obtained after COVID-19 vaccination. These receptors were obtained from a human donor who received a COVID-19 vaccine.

CDR3 sequence (DNA): TGCGCCAGCAGCACGGGGTCCTCTGGGGCCAACGTCCTGACTTTC. Amino acid sequence: CASSTGSSGANVLTF. V is TRBV5-1 and J is TRBJ2-6, with D possibly being TRBD2 (5 bases). Trimming cost V 4 bases and J 0 bases, with 8 bases left between them. The CDR3 totals 15 residues. Germline V gives CDR1 SGHRS, CDR2 YFSETQ.

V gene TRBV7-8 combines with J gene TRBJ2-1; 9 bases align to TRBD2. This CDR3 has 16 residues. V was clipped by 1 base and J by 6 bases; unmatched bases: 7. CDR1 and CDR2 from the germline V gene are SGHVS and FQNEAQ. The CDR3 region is CASSLEGRGGLNEQFF. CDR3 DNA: TGTGCCAGCAGCTTAGAAGGGCGGGGGGGCCTCAATGAGCAGTTCTTC.

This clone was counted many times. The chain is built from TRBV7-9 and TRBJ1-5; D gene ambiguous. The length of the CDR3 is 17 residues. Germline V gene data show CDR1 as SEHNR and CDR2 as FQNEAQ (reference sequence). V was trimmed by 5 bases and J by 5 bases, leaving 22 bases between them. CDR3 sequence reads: CASSPIDWEGLDQPQHF. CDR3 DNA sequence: TGTGCCAGCAGCCCCATCGATTGGGAGGGTCTCGATCAGCCCCAGCATTTT.

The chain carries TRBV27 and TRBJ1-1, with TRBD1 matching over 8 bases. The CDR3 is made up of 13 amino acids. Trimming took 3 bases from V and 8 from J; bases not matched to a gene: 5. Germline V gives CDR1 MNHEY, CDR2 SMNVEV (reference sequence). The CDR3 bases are TGTGCCAGCAGTTTTATCCGGGACAGGGAAGCTTTCTTT. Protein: CASSFIRDREAFF.

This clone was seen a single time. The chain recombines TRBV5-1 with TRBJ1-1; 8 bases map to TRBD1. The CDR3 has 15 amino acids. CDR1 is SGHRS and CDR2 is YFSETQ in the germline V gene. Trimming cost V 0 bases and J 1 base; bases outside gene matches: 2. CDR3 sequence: CASSLDGQGNTEAFF. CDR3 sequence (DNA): TGCGCCAGCAGCTTGGATGGACAGGGGAACACTGAAGCTTTCTTT.

The CDR3 bases are TGCAGCGTTGGACAGATAAGCTCCTATAATTCACCCCTCCACTTT. It is translated as CSVGQISSYNSPLHF. The chain combines TRBV29-1 with TRBJ1-6; D possibly corresponds to TRBD1 (5 bases). The CDR3 has 15 amino acids. Germline V gives CDR1 SQVTM, CDR2 ANQGSEA. V was cut by 4 bases and J by 0 bases, with 10 bases left in between.

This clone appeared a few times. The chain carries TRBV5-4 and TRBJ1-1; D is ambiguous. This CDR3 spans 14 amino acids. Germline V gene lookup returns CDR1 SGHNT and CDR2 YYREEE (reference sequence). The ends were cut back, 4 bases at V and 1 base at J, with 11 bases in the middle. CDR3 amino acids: CASSRLAANTEAFF. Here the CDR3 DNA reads TGTGCCAGCAGCCGCCTGGCGGCGAACACTGAAGCTTTCTTT.

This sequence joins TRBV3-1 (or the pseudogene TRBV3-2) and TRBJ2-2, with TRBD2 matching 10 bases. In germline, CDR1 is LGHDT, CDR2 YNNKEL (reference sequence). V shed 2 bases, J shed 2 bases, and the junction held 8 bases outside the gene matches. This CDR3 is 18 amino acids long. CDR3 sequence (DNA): TGTGCCAGCAGCCAATCCAGCGGGGGGGCCTTAAACACCGGGGAGCTGTTTTTT. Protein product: CASSQSSGGALNTGELFF.

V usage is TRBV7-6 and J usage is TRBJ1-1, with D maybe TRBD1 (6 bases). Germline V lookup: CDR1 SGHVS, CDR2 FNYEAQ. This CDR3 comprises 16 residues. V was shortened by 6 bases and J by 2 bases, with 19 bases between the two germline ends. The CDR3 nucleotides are TGTGCCAGCAGTCCCCAGGACAGCTCTCTAAACACTGAAGCTTTCTTT. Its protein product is CASSPQDSSLNTEAFF.

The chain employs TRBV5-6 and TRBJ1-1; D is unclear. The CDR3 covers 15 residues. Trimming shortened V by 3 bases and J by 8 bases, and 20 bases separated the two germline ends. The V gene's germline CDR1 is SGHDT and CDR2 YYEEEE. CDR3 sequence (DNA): TGTGCCAGCAGCTCTGGCCCCTGGCGGGGTAGGGAAGCTTTCTTT. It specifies CASSSGPWRGREAFF.

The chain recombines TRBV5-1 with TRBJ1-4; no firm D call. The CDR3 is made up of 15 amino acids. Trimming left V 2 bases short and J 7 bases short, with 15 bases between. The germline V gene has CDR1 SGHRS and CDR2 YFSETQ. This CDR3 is CASSFNSVKGEKLFF. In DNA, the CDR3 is TGCGCCAGCAGCTTCAACTCCGTTAAGGGTGAAAAACTGTTTTTT.

The CDR3 region is CASSLQGAPEAFF. The CDR3 DNA follows: TGTGCCAGCAGTCTACAGGGGGCCCCTGAAGCTTTCTTT. The gene calls are TRBV27 and TRBJ1-1, with TRBD1 matching 9 bases. This CDR3 spans 13 amino acids. V lost 5 bases, J lost 6 bases, and 4 bases stayed unmatched. Germline CDR1 MNHEY, CDR2 SMNVEV (reference sequence).

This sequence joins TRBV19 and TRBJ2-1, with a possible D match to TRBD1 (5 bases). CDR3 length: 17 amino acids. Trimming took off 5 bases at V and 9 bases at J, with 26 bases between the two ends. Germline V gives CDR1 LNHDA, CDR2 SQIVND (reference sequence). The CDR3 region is CASSPWGGASGVGEQFF. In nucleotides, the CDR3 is TGTGCCAGTAGTCCCTGGGGTGGGGCTTCAGGCGTCGGTGAGCAGTTCTTC.

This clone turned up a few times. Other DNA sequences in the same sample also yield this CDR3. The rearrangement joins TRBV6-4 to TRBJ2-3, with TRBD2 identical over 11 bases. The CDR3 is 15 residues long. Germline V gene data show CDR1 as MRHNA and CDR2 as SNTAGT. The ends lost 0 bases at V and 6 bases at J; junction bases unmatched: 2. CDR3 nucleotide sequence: TGTGCCAGCAGTGACTCTAGCGGGGGGGCCGATACGCAGTATTTT. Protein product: CASSDSSGGADTQYF.

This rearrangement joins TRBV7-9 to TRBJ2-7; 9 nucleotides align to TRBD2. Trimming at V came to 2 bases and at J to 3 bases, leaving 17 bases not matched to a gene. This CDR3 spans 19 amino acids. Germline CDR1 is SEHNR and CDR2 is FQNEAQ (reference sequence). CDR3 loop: CASSLSALAGPYPNYEQYF. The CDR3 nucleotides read TGTGCCAGCAGCTTATCCGCGCTAGCGGGGCCCTACCCCAACTACGAGCAGTACTTC. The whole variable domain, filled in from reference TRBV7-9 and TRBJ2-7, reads DTGVSQNPRHKITKRGQNVTFRCDPISEHNRLYWYRQTLGQGPEFLTYFQNEAQLEKSRLLSDRFSAERPKGSFSTLEIQRTEQGDSAMYLCASSLSALAGPYPNYEQYFGPGTRLTVT.

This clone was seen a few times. The CDR3 reads CASSFRETRISYEQYF. CDR3 nucleotide sequence: TGTGCCAGCAGCTTTAGAGAGACAAGGATATCCTACGAGCAGTACTTC. The rearrangement joins TRBV7-2 to TRBJ2-7; D is ambiguous. The CDR3 sequence is 16 residues long. Germline V gives CDR1 SGHTA, CDR2 FQGNSA. V was clipped by 3 bases and J by 1 base, with 16 bases between them.

The CDR3 region has the DNA TGTGCCAGCAGTGGGACGTTCCTAGCCAAAAACATTCAGTACTTC. It specifies CASSGTFLAKNIQYF. The chain recombines TRBV2 with TRBJ2-4, with unresolved D. V was clipped by 4 bases and J by 0 bases, with 10 bases between them. Germline loops: CDR1 SNHLY, CDR2 FYNNEI. The CDR3 is 15 residues long.

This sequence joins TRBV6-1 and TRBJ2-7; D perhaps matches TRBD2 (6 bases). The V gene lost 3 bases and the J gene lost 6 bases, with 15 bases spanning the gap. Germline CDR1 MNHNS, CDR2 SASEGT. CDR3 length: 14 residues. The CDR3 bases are TGTGCCAGCAGTGATCTCGGGGGTTTGGGCGAGCAGTACTTC. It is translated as CASSDLGGLGEQYF.

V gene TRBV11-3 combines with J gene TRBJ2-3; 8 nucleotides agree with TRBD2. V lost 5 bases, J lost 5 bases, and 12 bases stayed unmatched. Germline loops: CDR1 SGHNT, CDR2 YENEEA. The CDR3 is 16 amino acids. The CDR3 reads CASSTRSGDGRDTQYF. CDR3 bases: TGTGCCAGCAGCACCCGTAGCGGGGACGGTCGAGATACGCAGTATTTT.

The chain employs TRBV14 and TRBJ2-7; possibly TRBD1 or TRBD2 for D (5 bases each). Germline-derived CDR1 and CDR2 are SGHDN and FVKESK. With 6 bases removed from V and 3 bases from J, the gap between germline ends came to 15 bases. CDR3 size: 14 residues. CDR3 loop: CASSPGLLGYEQYF. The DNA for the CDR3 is TGTGCCAGCAGTCCGGGGCTCCTGGGCTACGAGCAGTACTTC.